This TCR beta chain was obtained from a study of blood T cell repertoires in COVID-19. The wider study: There were acute and convalescent COVID-19 samples, and they came from the United States, Italy and Spain.

As handled by the study authors: Estimates of nucleated cell counts were drawn from the amplification of reference gene primers. Sequencing was performed with immunoSEQ multiplex PCR; in TCRdb, only in-frame clones are kept and a portion is missing. The DNA gave D and trimming, while V, J and clone size come from that table. Of about 40,000 clones in the sample, about four fifths were seen once. CDR1 SQVTM and CDR2 ANQGSEA come from the germline V gene. The V end lost 3 bases, the J end lost 8 bases, and 10 bases lay between the germline ends. CDR3 size: 12 residues. This clonotype was sampled from a woman aged 55-70 years with acute or convalescent COVID-19. Specimen: peripheral blood. The chain employs TRBV29-1 and TRBJ1-4; D may be TRBD1 (6 bases). The CDR3 protein is CSVDTGREKLFF. DNA of the CDR3: TGCAGCGTTGATACAGGGCGGGAAAAACTGTTTTTT.